The 24 T cell receptor beta chains given below trace back to one sample, sequenced in a study of type 1 regulatory T cells. Their antigens remain unidentified. Using its own MiXCR run on the reads, TCRdb lists one record per CDR3 protein. The sample records about 42,000 distinct CDR3 sequences, more than 9% being singletons. Sequenced sample: cultured non-Tr1 T cells, either the whole culture or a sorted T cell fraction (not recorded which). All receptors come from a human donor in good health.

The table lists this clonotype with many counts. This chain uses TRBV3-1 with TRBJ1-4; D is possibly TRBD1 (6 bases). This CDR3 comprises 15 residues. V gave up 3 bases and J gave up 7 bases, with 15 bases separating them. Germline lookup yields CDR1 LGHDT and CDR2 YNNKEL (reference sequence). In DNA, the CDR3 is TGTGCCAGCAGCCACCAACAGGGCGGAGGTGAAAAACTGTTTTTT. This translates into CASSHQQGGGEKLFF.

The chain is built from TRBV28 and TRBJ1-2; TRBD1 matches at 7 bases. With 6 bases clipped from V and 0 bases from J, the junction kept 4 bases outside the gene matches. Germline loops: CDR1 MDHEN, CDR2 SYDVKM. This CDR3 spans 14 amino acids. CDR3 nucleotide sequence: TGTGCCAGCAGCCGGGACAGAACTAACTATGGCTACACCTTC. It translates to CASSRDRTNYGYTF.

The CDR3 nucleotides are TGTGCCAGCAGTGACGTTGTGGGTCAGCCCCAGCATTTT. It encodes CASSDVVGQPQHF. This chain uses TRBV2 with TRBJ1-5, with D uncertain. The V gene's germline CDR1 is SNHLY and CDR2 FYNNEI. The CDR3 has 13 residues. Trimming left V 3 bases short and J 6 bases short, with 9 bases between.

This clonotype counts as medium-sized (0.01 to 0.1%). V and J are TRBV19 and TRBJ2-2; 9 nucleotides line up with TRBD2. V shed 7 bases and J 1 base; nucleotides not matched to a gene: 10. Per germline, CDR1 LNHDA and CDR2 SQIVND (reference sequence). This CDR3 comprises 17 residues. The CDR3: CASTPTSGSRNTGELFF. The CDR3 DNA follows: TGTGCCAGTACCCCAACTAGCGGGTCGCGGAACACCGGGGAGCTGTTTTTT.

This clonotype showed up just a few times. The chain employs TRBV10-3 and TRBJ2-7; a possible D gene is TRBD2 (6 bases). The CDR3 consists of 14 residues. Germline V gene sequence: CDR1 ENHRY, CDR2 SYGVKD. V was pared by 0 bases and J by 3 bases, with 9 bases between. The CDR3 spells CAISESGSGYEQYF. CDR3 nucleotide sequence: TGTGCCATCAGTGAGTCGGGTAGCGGCTACGAGCAGTACTTC.

This clonotype was counted only a few times. The V and J genes are TRBV6-6 and TRBJ1-1; 7 bases line up with TRBD1. V dropped 6 bases and J dropped 6; count of bases not matched to a gene: 7. This CDR3 region has 13 residues. Germline CDR1 and CDR2: MNHNY and SVGAGI (reference sequence). CDR3 residues: CASRRQGGSEAFF. As DNA, the CDR3 is TGTGCCAGCAGGAGACAGGGAGGGTCTGAAGCTTTCTTT.

This clonotype was seen only a few times. The V and J genes are TRBV5-1 and TRBJ2-7; no definite D call. The length of the CDR3 is 11 residues. Germline V CDR1 and CDR2: SGHRS, YFSETQ. The ends were cut back, 5 bases at V and 5 bases at J, with 8 bases in the middle. The CDR3 nucleotides are TGCGCCAGCAGAGGATTTAACGAGCAGTACTTC. It yields the protein CASRGFNEQYF.

The gene calls are TRBV5-1 and TRBJ2-6; 7 bases are shared with TRBD1. Germline-derived CDR1 and CDR2 are SGHRS and YFSETQ. Trimming took 0 bases from V and 2 from J; bases not matched to a gene: 5. The CDR3 sequence is 17 residues long. CDR3 amino acids: CASSLEDRSPGANVLTF. The CDR3 DNA sequence: TGCGCCAGCAGCTTGGAGGACAGGAGCCCTGGGGCCAACGTCCTGACTTTC.

The sample holds many counts of this clonotype. The chain recombines TRBV5-1 with TRBJ2-3, with 7 bases matching TRBD2. V gave up 1 base and J gave up 5 bases; unmatched junction bases: 10. Germline values: CDR1 SGHRS, CDR2 YFSETQ. The CDR3 spans 16 residues. The CDR3 spells CASSLSGGSVRDTQYF. As DNA, the CDR3 is TGCGCCAGCAGCTTGAGCGGCGGGAGTGTGAGAGATACGCAGTATTTT.

This clonotype was detected ten times or more. The chain couples TRBV18 to TRBJ2-7, with TRBD2 matching over 11 bases. CDR3 length: 15 amino acids. Germline loops: CDR1 KGHSH, CDR2 LQKENI. Trimming removed 3 bases from V and 7 bases from J; junction bases left unmatched: 8. DNA for the CDR3: TGTGCCAGCTCACCCCCTAGCGGGAGGTTAGAGGAGCAGTACTTC. Translated, it gives CASSPPSGRLEEQYF. Looking up the rest from reference TRBV18 and TRBJ2-7 gives the full variable domain: NAGVMQNPRHLVRRRGQEARLRCSPMKGHSHVYWYRQLPEEGLKFMVYLQKENIIDESGMPKERFSAEFPKEGPSILRIQQVVRGDSAAYFCASSPPSGRLEEQYFGPGTRLTVT.

The rearrangement joins TRBV5-1 to TRBJ2-3, with 9 nucleotides matching TRBD1. With V trimmed by 5 bases and J by 4 bases, 5 bases remained unmatched. The CDR3 totals 14 residues. The germline CDR1 and CDR2 sequences are SGHRS and YFSETQ. Written as DNA, the CDR3 is TGCGCCAGCAGTGCGGGACAGGGCGCAGATACGCAGTATTTT. Its protein is CASSAGQGADTQYF.

V is TRBV20-1 and J is TRBJ2-7; 7 positions agree with TRBD1. Trimming took 6 bases from V and 2 from J; bases not matched to a gene: 13. Looked up from germline, CDR1 is DFQATT and CDR2 is SNEGSKA (reference sequence). The CDR3 is made up of 15 amino acids. The CDR3 spells CSAPPATGLPYEQYF. The CDR3 nucleotides read TGCAGTGCCCCCCCCGCGACAGGGCTGCCCTACGAGCAGTACTTC.

This clonotype was picked up a small number of times. This chain links TRBV20-1 with TRBJ2-7, with D perhaps assigned TRBD1 or TRBD2 (5 bases each). V lost 4 bases, J lost 0 bases, and 13 bases lay in between. Germline V lookup: CDR1 DFQATT, CDR2 SNEGSKA (reference sequence). The CDR3 has 14 residues. CDR3 in amino acids: CSAKGTRNSYEQYF. The CDR3 DNA sequence: TGCAGTGCTAAAGGGACCAGAAACTCCTACGAGCAGTACTTC.

This clonotype was observed at least ten times. V usage is TRBV7-2 and J usage is TRBJ2-5; 10 nucleotides match TRBD1. The V gene's germline CDR1 is SGHTA and CDR2 FQGNSA. The CDR3 loop spans 16 amino acids. Unmatched junction bases numbered 11, after V lost 5 bases and J lost 5 bases. CDR3 residues: CASSPLPGQGGETQYF. CDR3 DNA sequence: TGTGCCAGCAGCCCTCTCCCCGGACAGGGGGGGGAGACCCAGTACTTC.

The DNA for the CDR3 is TGCAGTGCTGGAGGGAGGGAAAACGAGCAGTACTTC. It is translated as CSAGGRENEQYF. V usage is TRBV20-1 and J usage is TRBJ2-7; 7 positions match TRBD2. Germline CDR1 and CDR2: DFQATT and SNEGSKA (reference sequence). CDR3 length: 12 amino acids. Trimming took 5 bases from V and 5 from J; bases not matched to a gene: 6.

V gene TRBV7-2 combines with J gene TRBJ1-4; D remains ambiguous. CDR1 SGHTA and CDR2 FQGNSA come from the germline V gene. With 8 bases removed from V and 3 bases from J, the gap between germline ends came to 10 bases. This CDR3 is 13 amino acids long. This chain's CDR3 is CASGPFSNEKLFF. The CDR3 DNA sequence: TGTGCCAGCGGACCGTTTTCTAATGAAAAACTGTTTTTT.

The sample holds many counts of this clonotype. The CDR3 DNA sequence: TGCAGTGCTGAAACCACTAGCGGGACTCGGGCCACCTACGAGCAGTACTTC. The encoded protein is CSAETTSGTRATYEQYF. The chain combines TRBV20-1 with TRBJ2-7; 10 bases map to TRBD2. The CDR3 extends over 17 amino acids. CDR1 and CDR2 (germline): DFQATT, SNEGSKA (reference sequence). V was clipped by 5 bases and J by 2 bases; unmatched bases: 15.

V usage is TRBV5-1 and J usage is TRBJ1-1; D may be TRBD1 (5 bases). This CDR3 is 14 amino acids long. Germline CDR1 and CDR2: SGHRS and YFSETQ. V gave up 2 bases and J gave up 1 base, with 9 bases separating them. CDR3 nucleotides: TGCGCCAGCAGCTTCGTCGGGGGGAACACTGAAGCTTTCTTT. Translated, it gives CASSFVGGNTEAFF.

This clonotype was observed a handful of times. V is TRBV14 and J is TRBJ2-6; D remains unclear. Trimming removed 2 bases from V and 0 bases from J, with 5 bases in between. CDR1 is SGHDN, CDR2 FVKESK, per germline. CDR3 length: 15 residues. The CDR3 DNA reads as TGTGCCAGCAGCCAATGGGGCTCTGGGGCCAACGTCCTGACTTTC. It codes for CASSQWGSGANVLTF.

The chain couples TRBV7-8 to TRBJ2-1; no definite D call. The germline gives CDR1 SGHVS, CDR2 FQNEAQ. The CDR3 has 14 residues. Trimming shortened V by 0 bases and J by 9 bases, and 12 bases separated the two germline ends. CDR3 in amino acids: CASSLARGTGEQFF. The CDR3 nucleotides are TGTGCCAGCAGCTTAGCCCGTGGCACGGGTGAGCAGTTCTTC.

This clonotype appeared a few times. The chain couples TRBV7-2 to TRBJ2-3; the D is unclear. This CDR3 contains 10 residues. Looked up from germline, CDR1 is SGHTA and CDR2 is FQGNSA. Trimming left V 9 bases short and J 6 bases short, with 7 bases between. The CDR3 DNA reads as TGTGCCAGTGGATTGGATACGCAGTATTTT. Its translation is CASGLDTQYF.

This clonotype has ten or more counts. The genes are TRBV7-2 and TRBJ1-2, with 8 bases lining up with TRBD1. The length of the CDR3 is 14 residues. CDR1 is SGHTA, CDR2 FQGNSA, per germline. Unmatched junction bases numbered 8, after V lost 4 bases and J lost 7 bases. In DNA, the CDR3 is TGTGCCAGCAGCTCCGCCCAGGGGGCGTCTGGCTACACCTTC. It yields the protein CASSSAQGASGYTF.

There are many counts of this clonotype. CDR3: CASSAGTGGHQPQHF. CDR3 coding DNA: TGTGCCAGCAGCGCCGGGACAGGGGGACATCAGCCCCAGCATTTT. The genes are TRBV7-6 and TRBJ1-5; 11 bases are shared with TRBD1. V was clipped by 5 bases and J by 5 bases; unmatched bases: 5. Germline V lookup: CDR1 SGHVS, CDR2 FNYEAQ. The length of the CDR3 is 15 residues.

This chain uses TRBV11-2 with TRBJ2-2; D possibly matches TRBD1 or TRBD2 (5 bases each). The CDR3 contains 17 residues. Germline CDR1 and CDR2: SGHAT and FQNNGV. The V end lost 2 bases, the J end lost 2 bases, and 15 bases lay between the germline ends. CDR3 DNA sequence: TGTGCCAGCAGCTTAATAGGAGGCCAGGGTAACACCGGGGAGCTGTTTTTT. Encoded protein: CASSLIGGQGNTGELFF.